The entry that follows covers one T cell receptor beta chain sequence. This sample stems from a study of shared clonotypes between healthy human individuals. Unmatched junction bases numbered 5, after V lost 1 base and J lost 7 bases. Germline V lookup: CDR1 SEHNR, CDR2 FQNEAQ (reference sequence). The CDR3 extends over 14 amino acids. As processed by the authors: Without quality scores, immunoSEQ junctional reads could not be filtered like full-length reads. Repertoires were generated with immunoSEQ multiplex PCR, while TCRdb's copy carries only in-frame clones and drops some. The V and J calls and clone size are taken from that table; D and trimming were inferred from the DNA. The sample holds some 2,500,000 clones; less than 95% are singletons and the top ten take approximately 0.39%.

The chain is built from TRBV7-9 and TRBJ2-7, with 9 bases fitting TRBD1. The receptor was derived from a man between 18 and 35 years old in good health. Some clones in this sample may be carry-over from other donors' samples. Material: naive CD4+ T cells from PBMCs. Described subset: CD45RA+ positively selected. The CDR3 reads CASSLGGTGWEQYF. DNA for the CDR3: TGTGCCAGCAGCTTAGGGGGGACAGGGTGGGAGCAGTACTTC.